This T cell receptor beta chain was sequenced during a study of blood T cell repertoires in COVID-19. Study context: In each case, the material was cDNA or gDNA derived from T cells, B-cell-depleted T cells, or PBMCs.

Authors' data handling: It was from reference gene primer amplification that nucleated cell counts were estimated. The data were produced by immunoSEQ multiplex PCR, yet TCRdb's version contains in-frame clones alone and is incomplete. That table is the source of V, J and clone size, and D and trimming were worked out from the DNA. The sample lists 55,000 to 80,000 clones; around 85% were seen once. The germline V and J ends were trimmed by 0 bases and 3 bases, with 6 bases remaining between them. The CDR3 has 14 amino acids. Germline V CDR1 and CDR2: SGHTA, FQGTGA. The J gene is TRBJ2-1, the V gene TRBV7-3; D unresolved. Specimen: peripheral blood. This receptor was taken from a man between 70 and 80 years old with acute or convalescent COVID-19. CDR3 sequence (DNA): TGTGCCAGCAGCTTAACTAGTAACTACAATGAGCAGTTCTTC. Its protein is CASSLTSNYNEQFF.